This is a list of T cell receptor beta chains from one sample in a study of T cells in Graves' hyperthyroidism and ophthalmopathy. TCRdb redid the calling of the multiplex PCR reads with MiXCR, one entry per CDR3 protein. Of 350,000 to 400,000 distinct CDR3 sequences in the sample, approximately 15% were seen once. The sample consisted of blood. Every receptor here comes from a woman in her sixties or seventies with Graves' hyperthyroidism. The CDR3 runs from the conserved cysteine through the conserved F or W. Fields, in order: CDR3 protein, clone size, V gene, D gene, J gene. The D gene is left open where the match is weak. Only some rows state a clone size, as once, few, many or a class for expanded clones.

CSATSGKLTDTQYF many TRBV20-1 TRBD2 TRBJ2-3
CASSLVGVSNQPQHF many TRBV7-9 - TRBJ1-5
CASRDRGRGDTQYF few TRBV19 TRBD1 TRBJ2-3
CASNPGLAGNTGELFF many TRBV12-3/TRBV12-4 TRBD2 TRBJ2-2
CASSSGAKTGELFF few TRBV27 - TRBJ2-2
CASSLRKSTYNSPLHF - TRBV6-1 - TRBJ1-6
CASGFGGGVSTEAFF many TRBV12-5 - TRBJ1-1
CASDDLGTSAYTSTDTQYF many TRBV12-5 TRBD2 TRBJ2-3
CASSQGTGVRGAQYF - TRBV7-9 TRBD1 TRBJ2-5
CASTGLAGEMNEQFF many TRBV28 TRBD2 TRBJ2-1
CASSRRLAVTDTQYF - TRBV5-5 TRBD2 TRBJ2-3
CASSEGQLQPQHF many TRBV2 - TRBJ1-5
CASSLQAHQPQHF many TRBV11-3 - TRBJ1-5
CASKPIRGASSYEQYF - TRBV5-6 - TRBJ2-7
CASRGMDSLNYGYTF many TRBV6-1 - TRBJ1-2
CASTLDRLEGTEAFF many TRBV12-3/TRBV12-4 TRBD1 TRBJ1-1
CASSQGLTNQPQHF many TRBV3-1 - TRBJ1-5
CSARANAPGASNQPQHF many TRBV20-1 - TRBJ1-5
CASSPASGNPGNEQFF many TRBV9 TRBD2 TRBJ2-1
CASSPGQIEAFF many TRBV11-3 - TRBJ1-1
CASSLGPRNTGELFF many TRBV11-2 - TRBJ2-2
CASTDRNQYGYTF many TRBV6-1 - TRBJ1-2
CASSPAGQGVGGQPQHF many TRBV28 TRBD1 TRBJ1-5
CSASRAREGTYEQYF many TRBV20-1 - TRBJ2-7
CASSDGGAYGYTF many TRBV10-2 - TRBJ1-2